The subject of this entry is one T cell receptor (beta chain). Its antigen is not identified. A clone one base away is much larger, so this may be a read error. The CDR3 contains 16 residues. Germline CDR1 MGHRA, CDR2 YSYEKL. This specimen comes from a study of T cell repertoires in cytomegalovirus infection. Study context: Matching HLA type, along with CMV infection, was indicated by public TCR beta signatures.

TCRdb fed the reads into MiXCR, producing one record per CDR3 protein. The data hold 60,000 to 75,000 distinct CDR3 sequences, with 20% to 25% observed a single time. The chain recombines TRBV4-1 with TRBJ2-7; D is unresolved. The specimen sequenced was PBMCs, sequenced either directly or after in vitro stimulation (not recorded which). This TCR was recovered from a human donor in good health (CMV status not recorded). Some clones in this sample may be carry-over from other donors' samples. CDR3 residues: CASSQDRADRSYKQYF. CDR3 nucleotides: TGCGCCAGCAGCCAAGATAGAGCAGACCGCTCCTACAAGCAGTACTTC.